Below are 21 T cell receptor beta chains sequenced from a single sample in a study of T cells of healthy individuals (dated by TCRdb to 2017 to 2018). The method behind the library was 5' RACE. Reads for this sample came from an Illumina MiSeq. The public reads were reanalyzed by TCRdb: fastp trimming at Q25, MiXCR alignment, in-frame beta chains only. Merged by CDR3 protein, the rows form single entries marked with the most common genes and DNA. The sample records about 41,000 distinct CDR3 sequences, more than 4.5% of which are singletons. 9.2% of the sample is held by the ten biggest clonotypes. The receptors come from a human donor in good health.

To note about this clonotype: This may be a read error: a much more frequent sequence differs by one nucleotide. The chain recombines TRBV29-1 with TRBJ2-5; D uncertain. The germline V gene encodes CDR1 SQVTM and CDR2 ANQGSEA. CDR3 size: 13 residues. The CDR3 protein is CRVAGSYQETQYF. CDR3 nucleotides: TGCAGAGTGGCCGGTTCGTACCAAGAGACCCAGTACTTC.

The rearrangement links TRBV28 to TRBJ1-3; unclear D gene. The germline CDR1 and CDR2 sequences are MDHEN and SYDVKM. The CDR3 covers 18 residues. The V end lost 2 bases, the J end lost 0 bases, and 17 bases lay between the germline ends. For the CDR3, the DNA is TGTGCCAGCAGTTTACGCGCCCCGCGTCTCAGCTCTGGAAACACCATATATTTT. Protein sequence: CASSLRAPRLSSGNTIYF. The full variable domain, with the rest looked up from reference TRBV28 and TRBJ1-3, is DVKVTQSSRYLVKRTGEKVFLECVQDMDHENMFWYRQDPGLGLRLIYFSYDVKMKEKGDIPEGYSVSREKKERFSLILESASTNQTSMYLCASSLRAPRLSSGNTIYFGEGSWLTVV.

This clonotype was recorded many times. The rearrangement links TRBV5-1 to TRBJ2-1; 7 bases are a match to TRBD2. The germline gives CDR1 SGHRS, CDR2 YFSETQ. The CDR3 covers 19 residues. V gave up 2 bases and J gave up 0 bases; unmatched junction bases: 14. CDR3 in amino acids: CASSLPTSRSLPSYNEQFF. The DNA of the CDR3 is TGCGCCAGCAGCTTACCGACTAGCCGCTCCTTACCCTCCTACAATGAGCAGTTCTTC.

Only a few counts were recorded for this clonotype. The CDR3 sequence is CASSSGTPCARTQYF. CDR3 nucleotide sequence: TGTGCCAGCAGTTCCGGGACCCCTTGCGCGAGGACCCAGTACTTC. The chain recombines TRBV7-9 with TRBJ2-5, with D possibly called TRBD1 or TRBD2 (5 bases each). The V end was cut by 6 bases, the J end by 7 bases, with 21 bases between. The CDR3 is 15 amino acids. Germline V gene data show CDR1 as SEHNR and CDR2 as FQNEAQ (reference sequence).

This clonotype was counted a few times. V usage is TRBV3-1 and J usage is TRBJ2-5; D possibly corresponds to TRBD2 (7 bases). Per the germline V gene, CDR1 is LGHDT and CDR2 is YNNKEL (reference sequence). The CDR3 has 17 residues. V dropped 1 base and J dropped 5 bases, with 20 bases sitting between them. CDR3 residues: CASSQVDGGGAEETQYF. The CDR3 nucleotides read TGTGCCAGCAGCCAAGTTGACGGAGGGGGGGCCGAGGAGACCCAGTACTTC.

The chain recombines TRBV27 with TRBJ2-3, with TRBD1 identical over 7 bases. From germline, CDR1 is MNHEY and CDR2 SMNVEV (reference sequence). With V trimmed by 8 bases and J by 5 bases, 13 bases remained unmatched. This CDR3 is built from 15 residues. The CDR3 reads CASGPGQSFGDTQYF. The CDR3 DNA reads as TGTGCCAGCGGACCGGGACAGTCTTTCGGAGATACGCAGTATTTT.

This clonotype occurred many times. V usage is TRBV6-1 and J usage is TRBJ1-5, with D perhaps TRBD1 (5 bases). V shed 2 bases and J shed 3 bases, with 14 bases lying between them. Germline lookup yields CDR1 MNHNS and CDR2 SASEGT. The length of the CDR3 is 16 residues. Written as DNA, the CDR3 is TGTGCCAGCAGTGAATGGGTATGGGGGGACAATCAGCCCCAGCATTTT. It encodes CASSEWVWGDNQPQHF.

This clonotype was detected only a few times. The chain has TRBV6-5 and TRBJ1-1; D is undetermined. The germline CDR1 and CDR2 sequences are MNHEY and SVGAGI. This CDR3 region has 14 residues. Trimming shortened V by 2 bases and J by 2 bases, and 9 bases separated the two germline ends. In DNA form, the CDR3 reads TGTGCCAGCAGTTACCGGACGGGAAACACTGAAGCTTTCTTT. Encoded protein: CASSYRTGNTEAFF.

This clonotype was counted only a few times. The chain uses TRBV10-3 and TRBJ1-5, with D tentatively TRBD1 (6 bases). There are 14 residues in the CDR3. The germline V gene encodes CDR1 ENHRY and CDR2 SYGVKD. The ends were cut back, 2 bases at V and 6 bases at J, with 11 bases in the middle. The CDR3 bases are TGTGCCATCAGTGAGGATGGGGGGCTTCAGCCCCAGCATTTT. This gives the protein CAISEDGGLQPQHF.

The V call is TRBV20-1, the J call TRBJ1-5; no clear D gene. CDR1 is DFQATT and CDR2 is SNEGSKA in the germline V gene (reference sequence). Trimming stripped 6 bases from V and 5 bases from J, with 14 bases between. This CDR3 is 13 amino acids long. CDR3 nucleotide sequence: TGCAGTGCGAACAGAAACCTGGATCAGCCCCAGCATTTT. Amino acids: CSANRNLDQPQHF.

This clonotype was detected many times. The chain is built from TRBV12-3 or TRBV12-4 and TRBJ2-7; D assignment may be TRBD1 or TRBD2 (5 bases each). The V end lost 1 base, the J end lost 11 bases, and 18 bases lay between the germline ends. The CDR3 loop spans 14 amino acids. Here the CDR3 reads CASSLGQGGVGEYF. The CDR3 nucleotides read TGTGCCAGCAGTTTAGGTCAGGGTGGTGTCGGGGAGTACTTC.

This clonotype occurred many times. The chain joins TRBV20-1 to TRBJ2-7; a weak D match, TRBD1 (6 bases). CDR3 length: 14 amino acids. The germline V gene encodes CDR1 DFQATT and CDR2 SNEGSKA (reference sequence). The V and J ends lost 1 base and 2 bases respectively, with 12 bases between them. The CDR3 bases are TGCAGTGCTAGAGCCCCAGGGGCAACCTACGAGCAGTACTTC. This translates into CSARAPGATYEQYF.

This chain links TRBV29-1 with TRBJ1-1; no reliable D call. The CDR3 consists of 11 residues. Germline CDR1 is SQVTM and CDR2 is ANQGSEA. Trimming took 4 bases from V and 1 from J, leaving 4 bases between them. DNA for the CDR3: TGCAGCGTTGCTCAGAACACTGAAGCTTTCTTT. Translating it yields CSVAQNTEAFF.

This clonotype was counted ten times or more. The chain uses TRBV5-1 and TRBJ2-5, with D perhaps matching TRBD2 (6 bases). The CDR3 loop spans 14 amino acids. Trimming took 7 bases from V and 1 from J, leaving 14 bases between them. Germline CDR1 SGHRS, CDR2 YFSETQ. CDR3 in DNA: TGCGCCAGCGGAGGAGGGGTTTTCCAAGAGACCCAGTACTTC. Protein product: CASGGGVFQETQYF.

This clonotype was seen ten or more times. The chain has TRBV7-1 and TRBJ2-1; D is undetermined. TRBV7-1 counts as an open reading frame of uncertain function. V lost 5 bases to trimming and J lost 3 bases, with 8 bases between them. This CDR3 region has 13 residues. CDR3 DNA sequence: TGTGCCAGCAGCGAAATGTACTACAATGAGCAGTTCTTC. Translation gives CASSEMYYNEQFF.

This clonotype showed up just a few times. The rearrangement uses TRBV6-5 and TRBJ1-2, with D uncertain. The CDR3 totals 14 residues. The germline V and J ends were trimmed by 7 bases and 4 bases, with 16 bases remaining between them. Germline values: CDR1 MNHEY, CDR2 SVGAGI. This chain's CDR3 is CASTLSPGTYGYTF. In nucleotides, the CDR3 is TGTGCCAGCACCCTCAGCCCGGGAACCTATGGCTACACCTTC.

In its sample, this clonotype was seen many times. The chain carries TRBV2 and TRBJ1-6; 7 bases align to TRBD1. Per the germline V gene, CDR1 is SNHLY and CDR2 is FYNNEI. Trimming cost V 7 bases and J 7 bases; bases outside gene matches: 10. This CDR3 spans 15 amino acids. CDR3 in DNA: TGTGCCAGCAAAGGGGAACAGGGACAGAATTCACCCCTCCACTTT. Amino acid sequence: CASKGEQGQNSPLHF.

This clonotype was found a few times. The chain has TRBV5-4 and TRBJ2-7; 7 bases fit TRBD2. V gave up 1 base and J gave up 5 bases; unmatched junction bases: 0. Germline CDR1 and CDR2: SGHNT and YYREEE (reference sequence). This CDR3 has 12 amino acids. CDR3 DNA: TGTGCCAGCAGCTTGAGCGGGAACGAGCAGTACTTC. This sequence encodes CASSLSGNEQYF. The entire variable domain, with the rest obtained from reference TRBV5-4 and TRBJ2-7, is as follows: ETGVTQSPTHLIKTRGQQVTLRCSSQSGHNTVSWYQQALGQGPQFIFQYYREEENGRGNFPPRFSGLQFPNYSSELNVNALELDDSALYLCASSLSGNEQYFGPGTRLTVT.

This clonotype was counted ten times or more. The chain employs TRBV6-5 and TRBJ1-2; D ambiguous. The germline gives CDR1 MNHEY, CDR2 SVGAGI. The CDR3 length is 12 residues. The V end lost 2 bases, the J end lost 1 base, and 2 bases lay between the germline ends. The CDR3 region is CASSYSNYGYTF. Written as DNA, the CDR3 is TGTGCCAGCAGTTACAGTAACTATGGCTACACCTTC.

This clonotype was counted at least ten times. The V gene is TRBV27, the J gene TRBJ2-5; D is ambiguous. Germline V gives CDR1 MNHEY, CDR2 SMNVEV (reference sequence). The CDR3 consists of 11 residues. Trimming took 7 bases from V and 1 from J, leaving 4 bases between them. The CDR3 protein is CASTRQETQYF. CDR3 DNA sequence: TGTGCCAGCACCCGCCAAGAGACCCAGTACTTC.

This clonotype was counted a few times. The V gene is TRBV27, the J gene TRBJ2-3; tentative D call: TRBD2 (7 bases). There are 15 residues in the CDR3. Germline CDR1 reads MNHEY; CDR2 reads SMNVEV (reference sequence). Trimming took off 3 bases at V and 5 bases at J, with 15 bases between the two ends. CDR3 DNA sequence: TGTGCCAGCAGTTTGGGGGGGGCCAGACGAGATACGCAGTATTTT. Translation gives CASSLGGARRDTQYF.